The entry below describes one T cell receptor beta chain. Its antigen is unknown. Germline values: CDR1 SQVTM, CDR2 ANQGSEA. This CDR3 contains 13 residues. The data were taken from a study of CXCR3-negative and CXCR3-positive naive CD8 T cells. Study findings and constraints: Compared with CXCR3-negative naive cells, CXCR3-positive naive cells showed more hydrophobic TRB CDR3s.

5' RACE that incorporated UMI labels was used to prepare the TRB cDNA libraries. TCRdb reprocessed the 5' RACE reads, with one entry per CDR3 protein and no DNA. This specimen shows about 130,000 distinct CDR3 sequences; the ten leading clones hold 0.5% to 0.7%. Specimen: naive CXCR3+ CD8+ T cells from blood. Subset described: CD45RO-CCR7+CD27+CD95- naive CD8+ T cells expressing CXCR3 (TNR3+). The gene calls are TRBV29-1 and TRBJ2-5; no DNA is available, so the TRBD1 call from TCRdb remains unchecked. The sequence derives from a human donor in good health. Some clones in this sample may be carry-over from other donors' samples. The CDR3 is CSYPIPLKGTQYF.